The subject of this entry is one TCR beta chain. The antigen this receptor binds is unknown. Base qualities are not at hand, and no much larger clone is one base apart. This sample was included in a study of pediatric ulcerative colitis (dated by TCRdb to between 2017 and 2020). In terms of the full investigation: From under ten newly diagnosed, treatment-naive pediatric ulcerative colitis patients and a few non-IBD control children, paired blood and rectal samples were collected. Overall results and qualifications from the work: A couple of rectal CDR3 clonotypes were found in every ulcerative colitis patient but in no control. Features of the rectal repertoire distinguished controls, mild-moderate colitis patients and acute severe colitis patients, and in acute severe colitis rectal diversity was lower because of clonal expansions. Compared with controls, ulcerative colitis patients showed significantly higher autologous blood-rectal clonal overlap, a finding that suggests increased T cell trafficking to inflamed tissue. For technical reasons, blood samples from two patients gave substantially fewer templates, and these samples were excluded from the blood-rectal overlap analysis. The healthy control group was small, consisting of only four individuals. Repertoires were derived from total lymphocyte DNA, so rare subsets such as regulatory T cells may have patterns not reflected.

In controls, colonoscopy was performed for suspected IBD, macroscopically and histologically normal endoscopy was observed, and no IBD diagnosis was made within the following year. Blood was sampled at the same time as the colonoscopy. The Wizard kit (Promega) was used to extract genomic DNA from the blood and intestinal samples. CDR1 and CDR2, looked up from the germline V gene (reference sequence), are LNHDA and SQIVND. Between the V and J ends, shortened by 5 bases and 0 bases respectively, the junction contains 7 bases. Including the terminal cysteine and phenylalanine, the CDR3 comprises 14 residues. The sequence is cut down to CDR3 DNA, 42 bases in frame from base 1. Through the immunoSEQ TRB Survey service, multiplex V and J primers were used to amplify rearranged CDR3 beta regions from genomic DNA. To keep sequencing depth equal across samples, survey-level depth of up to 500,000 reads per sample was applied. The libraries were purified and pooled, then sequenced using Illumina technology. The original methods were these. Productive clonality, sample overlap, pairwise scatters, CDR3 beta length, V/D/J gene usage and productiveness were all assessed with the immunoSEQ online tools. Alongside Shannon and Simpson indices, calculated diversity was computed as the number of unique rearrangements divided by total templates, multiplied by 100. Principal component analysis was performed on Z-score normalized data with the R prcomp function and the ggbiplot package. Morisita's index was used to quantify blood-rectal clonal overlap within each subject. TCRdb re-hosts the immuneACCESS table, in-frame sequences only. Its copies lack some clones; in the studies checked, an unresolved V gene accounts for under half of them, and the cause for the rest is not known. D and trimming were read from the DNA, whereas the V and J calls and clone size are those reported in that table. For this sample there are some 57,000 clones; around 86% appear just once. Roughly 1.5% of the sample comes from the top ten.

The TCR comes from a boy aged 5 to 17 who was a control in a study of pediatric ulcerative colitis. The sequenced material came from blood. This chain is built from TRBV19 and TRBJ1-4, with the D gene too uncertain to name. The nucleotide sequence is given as TGTGCCAGTAGTGATAGAACAACTAATGAAAAACTGTTTTTT. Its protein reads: CASSDRTTNEKLFF.